This entry lists 2 T cell receptor beta chains sequenced from one sample in a study of T cell responses to AZD1222 COVID-19 vaccine. Assay: immunoSEQ multiplex PCR; the TCRdb copy retains only in-frame clones and omits some. The data show 120,000 to 150,000 clones, roughly 86% seen once. Sequencing used peripheral blood, obtained 28 days after the second AZD1222 dose. These receptors were taken from an adult who received the AZD1222 COVID-19 vaccine.

The chain carries TRBV2 and TRBJ1-1; 10 bases align to TRBD1. The CDR3 runs to 15 residues. After removal of 7 bases from V and 4 bases from J, the junction contained 9 bases not matched to a gene. Per the germline V gene, CDR1 is SNHLY and CDR2 is FYNNEI. The CDR3 is CASMRDRGGGTEAFF. Written as DNA, the CDR3 is TGTGCCAGCATGCGGGACAGGGGAGGAGGCACTGAAGCTTTCTTT.

V usage is TRBV19 and J usage is TRBJ1-2; D is possibly TRBD1 (5 bases). Per the germline V gene, CDR1 is LNHDA and CDR2 is SQIVND (reference sequence). The V gene lost 5 bases and the J gene lost 7 bases, with 17 bases spanning the gap. The CDR3 sequence is 14 residues long. The CDR3 DNA sequence: TGTGCCAGTAGTGCCGGCGAGGGGCGCGGTGGCTACACCTTC. Protein product: CASSAGEGRGGYTF.